The next 5 T cell receptor beta chains were all read from a single sample in a study of blood T cell repertoires in COVID-19. Some clones are missing from TCRdb's copy, which holds only in-frame ones; the method was immunoSEQ multiplex PCR. The data show 250,000 to 350,000 clones, about 85% seen once. Material for sequencing was peripheral blood. Every receptor here comes from a human donor with COVID-19, enrolled during active disease. The donor label of this sample is uncertain.

This sequence joins TRBV19 and TRBJ2-1; TRBD2 matches 10 bases. CDR1 and CDR2 (germline): LNHDA, SQIVND (reference sequence). This CDR3 is built from 17 residues. V lost 4 bases to trimming and J lost 7 bases; unmatched junction nucleotides: 13. In nucleotides, the CDR3 is TGTGCCAGTAGTAACCCCCCCAGCGGGAGGGCGGGGAATGAGCAGTTCTTC. This sequence encodes CASSNPPSGRAGNEQFF.

This clone was seen only a few times. The CDR3 reads CAWSVRPEANYGYTF. The CDR3 nucleotides are TGTGCCTGGAGTGTGAGGCCAGAAGCTAACTATGGCTACACCTTC. The J gene is TRBJ1-2, the V gene TRBV30; D not certain. Per germline, CDR1 GTSNPN and CDR2 SVGIG (reference sequence). The CDR3 contains 15 residues. V lost 0 bases and J lost 0, with 11 bases in between.

This rearrangement joins TRBV28 to TRBJ1-2; D not certain. The CDR3 runs to 13 residues. CDR1 and CDR2 (germline): MDHEN, SYDVKM. The ends were cut back, 8 bases at V and 8 bases at J, with 18 bases in the middle. The DNA of the CDR3 is TGTGCCAGCCAACGTAGGAGTATCGGGGGCTACACCTTC. This translates into CASQRRSIGGYTF.

The chain joins TRBV28 to TRBJ1-1, with TRBD1 matching 9 bases. CDR1 and CDR2 from the germline V gene are MDHEN and SYDVKM. The CDR3 consists of 14 residues. The V and J ends lost 3 bases and 6 bases, in that order; junction bases with no gene match: 5. CDR3 amino acids: CASSFYRGHAEAFF. DNA for the CDR3: TGTGCCAGCAGTTTTTACAGGGGGCACGCTGAAGCTTTCTTT.

CDR3 protein: CATSDAASGRITYEQFF. DNA of the CDR3: TGTGCCACCAGCGACGCCGCTAGCGGGAGAATTACGTATGAGCAGTTCTTC. V gene TRBV24-1 combines with J gene TRBJ2-1; 10 bases fit TRBD2. The CDR3 sequence is 17 residues long. With 7 bases clipped from V and 8 bases from J, the junction kept 16 bases outside the gene matches. Looked up from germline, CDR1 is KGHDR and CDR2 is SFDVKD.